Each of the 17 T cell receptor beta chains below was sequenced from the same sample in a study of blood T cell repertoires in COVID-19. Sequencing used immunoSEQ multiplex PCR; TCRdb keeps in-frame clones, though not all of them. Found here are 150,000 to 200,000 clones, over 60% of them singletons; the top ten hold 8.1%. Sequenced material: peripheral blood. The receptor set was obtained from a man in his 60s with acute or convalescent COVID-19.

This clone has only a few counts. This rearrangement joins TRBV30 to TRBJ2-7, with D tentatively TRBD2 (6 bases). This CDR3 is 12 amino acids long. Looked up from germline, CDR1 is GTSNPN and CDR2 is SVGIG (reference sequence). Trimming pared 2 bases from V and 7 bases from J, leaving 12 bases between. The CDR3 loop is CAWSSPAGEQYF. In nucleotides, the CDR3 is TGTGCCTGGAGTTCTCCCGCGGGGGAGCAGTACTTC.

This chain links TRBV7-2 with TRBJ2-7; TRBD1 agrees at 9 bases. CDR3 length: 14 residues. V lost 4 bases to trimming and J lost 5 bases; unmatched junction nucleotides: 6. Germline assignment: CDR1 SGHTA and CDR2 FQGNSA. The CDR3 is CASSSPDRGHEQYF. CDR3 coding DNA: TGTGCCAGCAGCTCTCCGGACAGGGGACACGAGCAGTACTTC. Together with reference TRBV7-2 and TRBJ2-7, the CDR3 gives the full variable domain: GAGVSQSPSNKVTEKGKDVELRCDPISGHTALYWYRQSLGQGLEFLIYFQGNSAPDKSGLPSDRFSAERTGGSVSTLTIQRTQQEDSAVYLCASSSPDRGHEQYFGPGTRLTVT.

The chain couples TRBV19 to TRBJ2-3, with unresolved D. The CDR3 consists of 14 residues. The germline V gene has CDR1 LNHDA and CDR2 SQIVND (reference sequence). V lost 6 bases, J lost 3 bases, and 13 bases lay in between. The CDR3 bases are TGTGCCAGTAGGACCGGGTCCCAGACAGATACGCAGTATTTT. Translation gives CASRTGSQTDTQYF.

This chain connects TRBV9 to TRBJ2-1, with D perhaps matching TRBD1 (6 bases). This CDR3 has 14 residues. Germline values: CDR1 SGDLS, CDR2 YYNGEE. The V and J ends lost 3 bases and 6 bases respectively, with 13 bases between them. The CDR3 region has the DNA TGTGCCAGCAGCGCTGAGGACAGCCCCAATGAGCAGTTCTTC. Translating it yields CASSAEDSPNEQFF.

The chain combines TRBV7-2 with TRBJ2-7, with 11 bases identical to TRBD1. The V gene's germline CDR1 is SGHTA and CDR2 FQGNSA. V gave up 3 bases and J gave up 5 bases; unmatched junction bases: 6. The CDR3 contains 15 residues. Here the CDR3 DNA reads TGTGCCAGCAGCTTCTCCGGACAGGGGGCGGACGAGCAGTACTTC. It translates to CASSFSGQGADEQYF.

This chain links TRBV5-1 with TRBJ1-1; D uncertain. V was cut by 0 bases and J by 1 base, with 7 bases left in between. From germline, CDR1 is SGHRS and CDR2 YFSETQ. The CDR3 is made up of 14 amino acids. The CDR3 sequence: CASSLGPGNTEAFF. The CDR3 bases are TGCGCCAGCAGCTTGGGGCCAGGGAACACTGAAGCTTTCTTT.

The chain carries TRBV10-3 and TRBJ2-7; maybe TRBD1 (6 bases). CDR1 ENHRY and CDR2 SYGVKD come from the germline V gene. V was shortened by 4 bases and J by 0 bases, with 10 bases between the two germline ends. This CDR3 region has 14 residues. As DNA, the CDR3 is TGTGCCATCAGTGTAGGGGACAACTCCTACGAGCAGTACTTC. Its protein is CAISVGDNSYEQYF.

The chain combines TRBV5-4 with TRBJ2-7; TRBD2 matches at 8 bases. J was trimmed by 4 bases and V by 0 bases; bases with no gene match: 3. CDR3 size: 14 residues. CDR1 is SGHNT and CDR2 is YYREEE in the germline V gene (reference sequence). The CDR3 bases are TGTGCCAGCAGCTTGGAGGCGGGAGGTTACGAGCAGTACTTC. It codes for CASSLEAGGYEQYF.

The CDR3 DNA sequence: TGTGCCAGTAGTATAGATGGCGGGTGGGATACGCAGTATTTT. Amino acid sequence: CASSIDGGWDTQYF. The rearrangement uses TRBV19 and TRBJ2-3; possibly TRBD2 for D (5 bases). Germline CDR1 reads LNHDA; CDR2 reads SQIVND (reference sequence). The V and J ends lost 0 bases and 6 bases respectively, with 10 bases between them. The CDR3 extends over 14 amino acids. Using reference TRBV19 and TRBJ2-3 for the parts outside the CDR3, the full variable domain is DGGITQSPKYLFRKEGQNVTLSCEQNLNHDAMYWYRQDPGQGLRLIYYSQIVNDFQKGDIAEGYSVSREKKESFPLTVTSAQKNPTAFYLCASSIDGGWDTQYFGPGTRLTVL.

J is TRBJ2-1 and V is TRBV18; possibly TRBD1 for D (6 bases). From germline, CDR1 is KGHSH and CDR2 LQKENI. The CDR3 has 12 residues. The V end lost 0 bases, the J end lost 11 bases, and 8 bases lay between the germline ends. CDR3 coding DNA: TGTGCCAGCTCACCACCGGACAGCCAGCAGTTCTTC. Translating gives CASSPPDSQQFF.

The genes are TRBV14 and TRBJ2-2; 7 nucleotides match TRBD2. Trimming at V came to 4 bases and at J to 6 bases, leaving 2 bases not matched to a gene. This CDR3 spans 13 amino acids. CDR1 is SGHDN, CDR2 FVKESK, per germline. This CDR3 is CASSLTSAGELFF. Written as DNA, the CDR3 is TGTGCCAGCAGCCTTACTAGCGCCGGGGAGCTGTTTTTT.

This chain links TRBV6-1 with TRBJ1-2, with 7 bases that match TRBD1. Germline loops: CDR1 MNHNS, CDR2 SASEGT. This CDR3 has 14 residues. V was pared by 3 bases and J by 4 bases, with 5 bases of the junction left unmatched. In DNA form, the CDR3 reads TGTGCCAGCAGTGAGACAGGGAGGATCTATGGCTACACCTTC. It is translated as CASSETGRIYGYTF.

This chain connects TRBV10-3 to TRBJ1-2; perhaps TRBD1 as D (6 bases). The CDR3 has 15 amino acids. Trimming removed 6 bases at V and 4 bases at J, with 18 bases between. In germline, CDR1 is ENHRY, CDR2 SYGVKD. The CDR3 sequence: CAISTQLTGSYGYTF. The CDR3, as DNA: TGTGCCATCAGCACACAACTTACAGGGAGCTATGGCTACACCTTC.

The V and J genes are TRBV18 and TRBJ1-3; no firm D call. This CDR3 has 15 residues. Per germline, CDR1 KGHSH and CDR2 LQKENI. Trimming took 3 bases from V and 5 from J, leaving 14 bases between them. The CDR3 region is CASSPKSPPRNTIYF. The CDR3 coding sequence is TGTGCCAGCTCACCGAAAAGCCCCCCAAGAAACACCATATATTTT.

The chain has TRBV5-8 and TRBJ2-7, with 8 nucleotides matching TRBD1. Trimming cost V 0 bases and J 4 bases; bases outside gene matches: 6. Germline V gives CDR1 SGHTS, CDR2 YDEGEE. This CDR3 spans 15 amino acids. CDR3 region: CASSLGAGGRYEQYF. The DNA of the CDR3 is TGTGCCAGCAGCTTGGGTGCAGGGGGCAGGTACGAGCAGTACTTC.

J is TRBJ2-7 and V is TRBV9; D is unclear. The CDR3 consists of 13 residues. Per germline, CDR1 SGDLS and CDR2 YYNGEE. Trimming took off 1 base at V and 4 bases at J, with 9 bases between the two ends. CDR3 protein: CASSVSDFYEQYF. CDR3 DNA: TGTGCCAGCAGCGTATCAGATTTTTACGAGCAGTACTTC.

This clone was recorded once. CDR3 DNA: TGTGCCAGCAGCCCCGGTTACACCGGGGAGCTGTTTTTT. Translating gives CASSPGYTGELFF. The chain combines TRBV12-3 or TRBV12-4 with TRBJ2-2; D remains unclear. Trimming cost V 6 bases and J 3 bases, with 8 bases left between them. This CDR3 is 13 amino acids long.